This TCR beta chain is drawn from a study of blood T cell repertoires in COVID-19. Study context: COVID-19 samples from acute and convalescent phases originated in the United States, Italy and Spain. The analysed material was cDNA or gDNA that came from T cells, B-cell-depleted T cells, or PBMCs.

Trimming cost V 3 bases and J 4 bases, with 11 bases left between them. The germline V gene has CDR1 SGDLS and CDR2 YYNGEE. This CDR3 has 14 residues. Seattle participants joined during active infection and were tracked over time. Study processing details: Scientists estimated how many nucleated cells there were by amplifying reference gene primers. Measured with immunoSEQ multiplex PCR; TCRdb has only the in-frame clones, and not every one. Clone size and the V and J calls come from that table; the DNA yielded D and trimming. Found here are 270,000 or so clones, around 92% of them singletons; the top ten hold 11%.

The rearrangement links TRBV9 to TRBJ2-1; TRBD1 is a possible D gene (6 bases). The sequencing sample was made of peripheral blood. The TCR was taken from a woman aged 25 to 39 with COVID-19, enrolled during active disease. The CDR3 coding sequence is TGTGCCAGCAGCGGATACAGGGAATACAATGAGCAGTTCTTC. It specifies CASSGYREYNEQFF.